Listed below are T cell receptor beta chains from one sample, sequenced in a study of molecular identifiers for immune sequencing clone quantification. TCRdb processed the PCR reads anew with MiXCR; each CDR3 protein has one entry. The data hold about 640,000 distinct CDR3 sequences, with nearly 20% observed a single time. Sequenced material: naive CD8+ T cells from blood, with Jurkat cell RNA spiked in. These receptors all come from a human donor in good health. Some libraries in this study had Jurkat cell RNA spiked in. Each CDR3 is given with its conserved first and last residue. Fields, in order: J gene, clone size, D gene, V gene, CDR3 DNA, CDR3 protein. D genes are given only for firm matches. Size tells how often a clone was seen (once, few, many) or the class of an expanded clone, and some rows leave it out.

TRBJ2-7	many	NA	TRBV20-1	TGCAGTGCGATTAAGGGGGGGCCCTACGAGCAGTACTTC	CSAIKGGPYEQYF
TRBJ1-5	many	NA	TRBV30	TGTGCCTGGGGTATCAATCAGCCCCAGCATTTT	CAWGINQPQHF
TRBJ1-5	NA	NA	TRBV7-6	TGTGCCAGCAGCGGAAGCAAGCATCAGCCCCAGCATTTT	CASSGSKHQPQHF
TRBJ2-3	many	NA	TRBV4-3	TGCGCCAGCAGCCAAGACTCGGCAGGACCTAGCACAGATACGCAGTATTTT	CASSQDSAGPSTDTQYF
TRBJ2-7	many	TRBD2	TRBV27	TGTGCCAGCAGTCCCGGACTAGCGTACTACGAGCAGTACTTC	CASSPGLAYYEQYF
TRBJ2-5	many	NA	TRBV11-2	TGTGCCAGCAGCCGCGCGGCGGGGCTTCAAGAGACCCAGTACTTC	CASSRAAGLQETQYF
TRBJ2-1	many	TRBD2	TRBV7-2	TGTGCCAGCAGCTTAGCGGTGGGTAGCGGGGACTCCTACAATGAGCAGTTCTTC	CASSLAVGSGDSYNEQFF
TRBJ2-7	NA	TRBD1	TRBV3-1	TGTGCCAGCAGCCCCGACCCGGGACAGATCTACGAGCAGTACTTC	CASSPDPGQIYEQYF
TRBJ1-6	many	TRBD1	TRBV4-3	TGCGCCAGCAGCCAAGAACTCGCCGGGACAGGGGGCCTTGGGGGGAATTCACCCCTCCACTTT	CASSQELAGTGGLGGNSPLHF
TRBJ2-3	few	TRBD2	TRBV9	TGTGCCAGCGGCGGAATGAGCGGGGGGCCTACAGATACGCAGTATTTT	CASGGMSGGPTDTQYF
TRBJ1-1	many	NA	TRBV20-1	TGCAGTGCACAGCCGGAGGGCACTGAAGCTTTCTTT	CSAQPEGTEAFF
TRBJ1-4	few	TRBD1	TRBV5-4	TGTGCCAGCAGCCATCATTCCGGGACAGAAGGGGAAAAACTGTTTTTT	CASSHHSGTEGEKLFF
TRBJ2-1	many	NA	TRBV24-1	TGTGCCACTGACGGGACCGGGATAGATGAGCAGTTCTTC	CATDGTGIDEQFF
TRBJ2-1	few	TRBD2	TRBV7-9	TGTGCCAGCAGCCAGGGACTAGCGGGAGGGAAGGATGAGCAGTTCTTC	CASSQGLAGGKDEQFF
TRBJ1-2	NA	NA	TRBV3-1	TGTGCCAGCAGCCAAGAGGGGTGGGTGGCCTATGGCTACACCTTC	CASSQEGWVAYGYTF
TRBJ2-7	many	NA	TRBV4-1	TGCGCCAGCAGCCAAGCTCTCCGTGGGGGATACGAGCAGTACTTC	CASSQALRGGYEQYF
TRBJ2-7	many	NA	TRBV6-5	TGTGCCAGCAGCTACGGGGGCTTATACGAGCAGTACTTC	CASSYGGLYEQYF
TRBJ2-3	few	TRBD1	TRBV24-1	TGTGCCACCAGTGATCCATCGGGACAGAGTCCAGATACGCAGTATTTT	CATSDPSGQSPDTQYF
TRBJ1-5	few	NA	TRBV19	TGTGCCAGTAGTCAACCGGGACATCCGAATCAGCCCCAGCATTTT	CASSQPGHPNQPQHF
TRBJ1-1	many	TRBD1	TRBV30	TGTGCTTGGGACAGCACTGAAGCTTTCTTT	CAWDSTEAFF
TRBJ2-2	NA	TRBD2	TRBV7-8	TGTGCCAGCAGCCGGTCGGCTGGCGGGGGGGCCTTAAGGATCGGGGGGCTGTTTTTT	CASSRSAGGGALRIGGLFF
TRBJ2-5	NA	TRBD2	TRBV28	TGTGCCAGCAGTTTGACTAGCGGATACCAAGAGACCCAGTACTTC	CASSLTSGYQETQYF
TRBJ2-1	many	NA	TRBV30	TGTGCCTGGAGTGTACGGGATGAGCAGTTCTTC	CAWSVRDEQFF
TRBJ1-1	once	TRBD1	TRBV27	TGTGCCAGCAGTACTCTACAGGGGCGTATGAACACTGAAGCTTTCTTT	CASSTLQGRMNTEAFF
TRBJ2-1	NA	TRBD2	TRBV3-1	TGTGCCAGCAGCCAAGATCTTGAGGGCGGAGTGGGACTACGGAATGAGCAGTTCTTC	CASSQDLEGGVGLRNEQFF
TRBJ1-6	NA	NA	TRBV25-1	TGTGCCAGCACCGGGAGGGGTTCACCCCTCCACTTT	CASTGRGSPLHF
TRBJ2-7	many	NA	TRBV29-1	TGCAGCGTTTCCCTGGGACACTCCGGCCCCGAGCAGTACTTC	CSVSLGHSGPEQYF
TRBJ1-2	few	TRBD1	TRBV12-3/TRBV12-4	TGTGCCAGCAGTCCACCGGGACAGTGGAACTATGGCTACACCTTC	CASSPPGQWNYGYTF
TRBJ2-3	NA	TRBD2	TRBV11-2	TGTGCCAGCAGCTTTGGACTAGCGGGAGGTTCAGATACGCAGTATTTT	CASSFGLAGGSDTQYF
TRBJ1-3	NA	TRBD1	TRBV13	TGTGCCAGCAGCTCCGCCGGGACAGGGGGAAACACCATATATTTT	CASSSAGTGGNTIYF
TRBJ2-1	many	TRBD2	TRBV10-2	TGCGCCACCTATAGCGGGGGGGCCCACGATGAGCAGTTCTTC	CATYSGGAHDEQFF